The 10 T cell receptor beta chains below were found in one sample sequenced in a study of CXCR3-negative and CXCR3-positive naive CD8 T cells. Findings and caveats of the study: CXCR3-positive naive cells had TRB CDR3s that were more hydrophobic than CXCR3-negative naive cells had.

Their specific antigens are unknown. Each TRB cDNA library was prepared by 5' RACE (with UMI labels). TCRdb reprocessed the 5' RACE reads and reports one entry per CDR3 protein, with no DNA. The table counts some 150,000 distinct CDR3 sequences; 0.45% to 0.6% lies in the top ten. The sequencing input was naive CXCR3+ CD8+ T cells from blood. As to subset: CD45RO-CCR7+CD27+CD95- naive CD8+ T cells expressing CXCR3 (TNR3+). These receptors came from a human donor in good health. Some clones in this sample may be carry-over from other donors' samples.

The V and J genes are TRBV6-2 or TRBV6-3 and TRBJ2-7. Per germline, CDR1 MNHEY and CDR2 SVGEGT. This CDR3 comprises 14 residues. The CDR3 loop is CASSYSTSAYEQYF.

The chain carries TRBV7-8 and TRBJ2-3. The CDR3 is 14 amino acids. Germline V gene lookup returns CDR1 SGHVS and CDR2 FQNEAQ. This CDR3 is CASSLPSGRDTQYF.

This chain connects TRBV29-1 to TRBJ2-3. Looked up from germline, CDR1 is SQVTM and CDR2 is ANQGSEA. This CDR3 is 11 amino acids long. CDR3 loop: CSVVFGDTQYF.

V and J are TRBV27 and TRBJ1-2. Germline CDR1 and CDR2: MNHEY and SMNVEV (reference sequence). The CDR3 runs to 13 residues. The CDR3 protein is CASSLSVTNGYTF.

The gene calls are TRBV27 and TRBJ2-7. CDR1 is MNHEY and CDR2 is SMNVEV in the germline V gene (reference sequence). The CDR3 consists of 12 residues. CDR3: CASSLTGSEQYF.

V is TRBV12-3 or TRBV12-4 and J is TRBJ2-1; absent DNA, TCRdb's TRBD2 call cannot be checked. The CDR3 has 15 residues. This CDR3 reads CASRSSAGRSDEQFF.

The J gene is TRBJ1-2, the V gene TRBV20-1. CDR1 is DFQATT, CDR2 SNEGSKA, per germline (reference sequence). The CDR3 length is 17 residues. The CDR3: CSARLRIVVSPYYCYTF.

The V and J genes are TRBV10-3 and TRBJ2-1; TCRdb gives TRBD2 as the D gene, but with no DNA this cannot be confirmed. This CDR3 contains 13 residues. Germline V gene data show CDR1 as ENHRY and CDR2 as SYGVKD. The CDR3: CAISPSGYNEQFF.

The V call is TRBV27, the J call TRBJ2-7; with no DNA, the TCRdb D assignment of TRBD1 cannot be verified. CDR1 and CDR2 from the germline V gene are MNHEY and SMNVEV (reference sequence). The CDR3 sequence is 13 residues long. The CDR3: CASSSLQGAEQYF.

V and J are TRBV4-1 and TRBJ2-1; TCRdb proposes TRBD2, but this gene call is untestable without DNA. CDR3 length: 19 residues. Per germline, CDR1 MGHRA and CDR2 YSYEKL. The CDR3 sequence: CASSQLVRGSRRSYNEQFF.